A selection of T cell receptor beta chains follows, all from one sample in a study of blood T cell repertoires in COVID-19. Profiling relied on immunoSEQ multiplex PCR, and the TCRdb table lists in-frame clones only, not all of them. The data hold roughly 100,000 clones, with about 90% observed a single time. The material sequenced was peripheral blood. These receptors came from a man between 18 and 29 years old with COVID-19, enrolled during active disease. Each CDR3 is given with its conserved first and last residue. The order of the fields is clone size, D gene, J gene, V gene, CDR3 protein, CDR3 DNA. D genes are given only for firm matches. Size is omitted from some rows. Given values are once, few, many or a class for expanded clones.

>-|-|TRBJ1-6|TRBV4-1
CASSGLSFGNSPLHF
TGCGCCAGCAGCGGACTTTCATTCGGGAATTCACCCCTCCACTTT
>-|TRBD1|TRBJ2-1|TRBV5-1
CASSIQRDRGDEQFF
TGCGCCAGCAGCATCCAACGGGACAGGGGCGATGAGCAGTTCTTC
>-|TRBD1|TRBJ2-4|TRBV6-5
CASTRTGPGDIQYF
TGTGCCAGCACCCGGACAGGGCCAGGGGACATTCAGTACTTC
>few|-|TRBJ2-1|TRBV3-1/TRBV3-2
CASSHSPSFIYNEQFF
TGTGCCAGCAGCCACTCCCCTAGCTTCATTTACAATGAGCAGTTCTTC
>-|TRBD1|TRBJ1-5|TRBV28
CASSSGQGRSQPQHF
TGTGCCAGCAGTTCGGGACAGGGGAGGTCACAGCCCCAGCATTTT
>-|-|TRBJ2-3|TRBV30
CASERPSTDTQYF
TGTGCCTCCGAGCGGCCTAGCACAGATACGCAGTATTTT
>-|-|TRBJ2-5|TRBV28
CASSYFETQYF
TGTGCCAGCAGCTACTTCGAGACCCAGTACTTC
>-|TRBD1|TRBJ2-1|TRBV6-2/TRBV6-3
CASSYHTGTGAGNEQFF
TGTGCCAGCAGTTACCATACCGGGACAGGGGCCGGCAATGAGCAGTTCTTC
>-|TRBD1|TRBJ1-5|TRBV20-1
CSASAKDRVGQPQHF
TGCAGTGCTAGTGCCAAAGACAGGGTCGGTCAGCCCCAGCATTTT
>once|-|TRBJ2-2|TRBV10-3
CAIRLTVLGDTGELFF
TGTGCCATCAGGCTGACAGTACTTGGGGACACCGGGGAGCTGTTTTTT
>-|TRBD2|TRBJ2-2|TRBV28
CASSLWASGSLNTGELFF
TGTGCCAGCAGTTTATGGGCTAGCGGGAGTCTAAACACCGGGGAGCTGTTTTTT
>-|TRBD2|TRBJ2-3|TRBV7-2
CASSLGLAGGDTQYF
TGTGCCAGCAGCTTAGGGCTAGCGGGAGGTGATACGCAGTATTTT
>-|TRBD1|TRBJ1-2|TRBV7-9
CASSLRSSGTVYGYTF
TGTGCCAGCAGCTTACGGAGCTCCGGGACAGTCTATGGCTACACCTTC
>-|TRBD2|TRBJ2-7|TRBV7-2
CASSLQREVYEQYF
TGTGCCAGCAGCCTCCAGCGGGAGGTTTACGAGCAGTACTTC
>-|-|TRBJ2-7|TRBV4-2
CASSQDTGNEQYF
TGTGCCAGCAGCCAAGATACGGGTAACGAGCAGTACTTC
>-|TRBD1|TRBJ1-6|TRBV25-1
CASSESRQGYSPLHF
TGTGCCAGCAGTGAATCCCGACAGGGTTATTCACCCCTCCACTTT
>few|-|TRBJ2-7|TRBV11-2
CASSLGRGTGTYEQYF
TGTGCCAGCAGCTTAGGTAGGGGCACGGGCACCTACGAGCAGTACTTC
>-|-|TRBJ2-3|TRBV9
CASTPEGGTDTQYF
TGTGCCAGCACCCCCGAGGGGGGCACAGATACGCAGTATTTT
>-|-|TRBJ2-6|TRBV2
CYGVSGANVLTF
TGTTACGGGGTCTCTGGGGCCAACGTCCTGACTTTC
>once|TRBD2|TRBJ2-3|TRBV27
CASKRRGAGADTQYF
TGTGCCAGCAAACGGCGGGGGGCTGGGGCAGATACGCAGTATTTT